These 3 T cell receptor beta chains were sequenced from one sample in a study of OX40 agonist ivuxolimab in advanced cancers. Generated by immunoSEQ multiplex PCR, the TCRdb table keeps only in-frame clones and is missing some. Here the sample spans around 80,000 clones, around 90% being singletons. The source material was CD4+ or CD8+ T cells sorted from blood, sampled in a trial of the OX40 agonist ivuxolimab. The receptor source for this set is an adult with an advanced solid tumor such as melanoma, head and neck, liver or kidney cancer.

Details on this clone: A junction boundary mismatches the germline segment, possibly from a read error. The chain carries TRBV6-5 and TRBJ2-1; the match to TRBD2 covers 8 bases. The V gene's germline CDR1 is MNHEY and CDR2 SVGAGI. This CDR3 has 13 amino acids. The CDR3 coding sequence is TGTGCCAGCAGTCGCCCGGGGGGGGGAGTAGGAGTCTTC. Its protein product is CASSRPGGGVGVF.

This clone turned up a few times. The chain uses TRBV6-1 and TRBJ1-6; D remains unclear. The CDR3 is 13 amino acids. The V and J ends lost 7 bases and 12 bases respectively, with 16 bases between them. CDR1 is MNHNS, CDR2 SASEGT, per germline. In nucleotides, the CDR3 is TGTGCCAGCAAAGTGGGCGGGGTTCTACCCCTCCACTTT. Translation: CASKVGGVLPLHF.

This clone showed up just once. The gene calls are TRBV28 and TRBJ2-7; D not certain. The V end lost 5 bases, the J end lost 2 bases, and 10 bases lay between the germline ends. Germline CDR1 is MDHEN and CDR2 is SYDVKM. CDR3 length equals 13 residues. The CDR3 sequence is CASSRNIPYEQYV. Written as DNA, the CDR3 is TGTGCCAGCAGTAGGAACATACCCTACGAGCAGTACGTC.